The present TCR beta chain was sequenced within a study of blood T cell repertoires in COVID-19. Overall study: The origin of the acute and convalescent COVID-19 samples was the United States, Italy and Spain.

In the authors' methods: Amplifying reference gene primers gave estimates of nucleated cell counts. TCRdb keeps only in-frame clones here, not all; method: immunoSEQ multiplex PCR. The DNA gave D and trimming, while V, J and clone size come from that table. The sample includes about 55,000 clones, almost 85% of them seen just once. Germline V CDR1 and CDR2: MNHEY, SMNVEV (reference sequence). This CDR3 has 16 residues. The V gene lost 8 bases and the J gene lost 0 bases, with 14 bases spanning the gap. The sequence was obtained from a human donor in a cohort sampled during active COVID-19. The sample comprised peripheral blood. The chain combines TRBV27 with TRBJ2-6, with D unclear. CDR3 in DNA: TGTGCCAGCGGTTCCGCGGCACGCTCTGGGGCCAACGTCCTGACTTTC. It is translated as CASGSAARSGANVLTF. Using reference TRBV27 and TRBJ2-6 for the parts outside the CDR3, the full variable domain is EAQVTQNPRYLITVTGKKLTVTCSQNMNHEYMSWYRQDPGLGLRQIYYSMNVEVTDKGDVPEGYKVSRKEKRNFPLILESPSPNQTSLYFCASGSAARSGANVLTFGAGSRLTVL.